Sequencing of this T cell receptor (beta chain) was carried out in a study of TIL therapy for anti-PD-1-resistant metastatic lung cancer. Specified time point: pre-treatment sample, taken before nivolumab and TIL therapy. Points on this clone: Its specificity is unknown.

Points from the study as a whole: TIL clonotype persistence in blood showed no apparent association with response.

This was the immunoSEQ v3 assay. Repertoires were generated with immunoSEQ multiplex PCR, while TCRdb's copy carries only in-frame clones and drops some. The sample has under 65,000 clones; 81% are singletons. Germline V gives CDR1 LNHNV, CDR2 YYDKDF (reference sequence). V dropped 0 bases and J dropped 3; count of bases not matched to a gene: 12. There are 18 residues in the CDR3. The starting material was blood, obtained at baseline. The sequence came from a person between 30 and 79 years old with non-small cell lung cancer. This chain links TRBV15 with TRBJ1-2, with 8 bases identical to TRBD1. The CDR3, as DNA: TGTGCCACCAGCAGAGATCCAAGGAGGACAGGGATCGACTATGGCTACACCTTC. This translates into CATSRDPRRTGIDYGYTF.